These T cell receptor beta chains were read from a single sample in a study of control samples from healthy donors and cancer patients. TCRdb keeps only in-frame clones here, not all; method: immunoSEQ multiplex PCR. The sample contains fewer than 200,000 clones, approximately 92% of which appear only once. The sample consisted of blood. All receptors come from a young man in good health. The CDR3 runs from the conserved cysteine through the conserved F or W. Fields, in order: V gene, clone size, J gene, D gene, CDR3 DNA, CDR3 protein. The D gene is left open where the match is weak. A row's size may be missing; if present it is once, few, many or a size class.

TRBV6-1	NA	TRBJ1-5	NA	TGTGCCAGCAGTGAAAACCTCAATCAGCCCCAGCATTTT	CASSENLNQPQHF
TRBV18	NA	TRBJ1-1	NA	TGTGCCAGCTCACCAACGGGGGGTCGGGACACTGAAGCTTTCTTT	CASSPTGGRDTEAFF
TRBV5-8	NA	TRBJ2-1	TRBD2	TGTGCCAGCAGCTCGGGACTAGCGGGCTTCGATGAGCAGTTCTTC	CASSSGLAGFDEQFF
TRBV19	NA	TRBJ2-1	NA	TGTGCCAGTAGTTTTCGGGCCAGCTCCTACAATGAGCAGTTCTTC	CASSFRASSYNEQFF
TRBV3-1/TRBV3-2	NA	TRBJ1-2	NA	TGTGCCAGCAGCCCCGCGGACAGTTATGGCTACACCTTC	CASSPADSYGYTF
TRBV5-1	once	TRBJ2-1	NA	TGCGCCAGCAGCTTGGACTCGAGGTTCACACTCTTC	CASSLDSRFTLF
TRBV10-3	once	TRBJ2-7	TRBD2	TGTGCCATCAGTGAGTCGACTCAGCGGGGGTTCTACGAGCAGTACTTC	CAISESTQRGFYEQYF
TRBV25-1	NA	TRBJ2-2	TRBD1	TGTGCCAGCAGTTCCGGGACAGGGGGCCCCGGGGAGCTGTTTTTT	CASSSGTGGPGELFF
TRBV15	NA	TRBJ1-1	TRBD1	TGTGCCATACGGGACAGGCCATTAGGTGAAGCTTTCTTT	CAIRDRPLGEAFF
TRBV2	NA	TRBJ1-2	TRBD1	TGTGCCAGCAGTCAAAGGAGGGACCTAGGGGGCAACTATGGCTACACCTTC	CASSQRRDLGGNYGYTF
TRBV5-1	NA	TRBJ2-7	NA	TGCGCCAGCAGCTCCGACAGGAGGTGGGGTTACGAGCAGTACTTC	CASSSDRRWGYEQYF
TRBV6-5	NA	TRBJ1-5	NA	TGTGCCAGCATTCCGACAGCAAGCAATCAGCCCCAGCATTTT	CASIPTASNQPQHF
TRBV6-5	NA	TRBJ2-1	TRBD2	TGTGCCAGCAGTTATAGTACAGCGGGGGGGCAGAATGAGCAGTTCTTC	CASSYSTAGGQNEQFF
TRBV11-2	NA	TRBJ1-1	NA	TGTGCCAGCAGCTTCGACCTCCCTACCGAAGCTTTCTTT	CASSFDLPTEAFF
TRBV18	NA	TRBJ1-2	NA	TGTGCCAGCTCACCAGGGGCAACTAACTATGGCTACACCTTC	CASSPGATNYGYTF
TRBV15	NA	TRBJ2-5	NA	TGTGCCACCAGCAGAGATCGGGTTCTCCAAGAGACCCAGTACTTC	CATSRDRVLQETQYF
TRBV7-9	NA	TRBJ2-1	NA	TGTGCCAGCAGCTTACAGGGCAATGAGCAGTTCTTC	CASSLQGNEQFF
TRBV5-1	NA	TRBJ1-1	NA	TGCGCCAGCAGCTTGGTTCTCCCTCGGACTGAAGCTTTCTTT	CASSLVLPRTEAFF
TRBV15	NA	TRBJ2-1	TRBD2	TGTGCCACCAGCAGAGATCGCGGCGGGGGATACAATGAGCAGTTCTTC	CATSRDRGGGYNEQFF
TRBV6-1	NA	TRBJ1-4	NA	TGTGCCAGCAGTGAAGCCTACGGACGGAAAGGGGGGGAAAAACTGTTTTTT	CASSEAYGRKGGEKLFF
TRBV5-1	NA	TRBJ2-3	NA	TGCGCCAGCAGCTTGCGGGGGGCTAGCACAGATACGCAGTATTTT	CASSLRGASTDTQYF
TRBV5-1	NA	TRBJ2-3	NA	TGCGCCAGCAGCTTGGCCGGGACAGATACGCAGTATTTT	CASSLAGTDTQYF
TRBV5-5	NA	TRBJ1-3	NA	TGTGCCAGCAGCTTGGACCCGAGACAGGCTCGAGGGGGAAACACCATATATTTT	CASSLDPRQARGGNTIYF
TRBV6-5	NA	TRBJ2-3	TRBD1	TGTGCCATCACGACAGGGCCCTCCACAGATACGCAGTATTTT	CAITTGPSTDTQYF
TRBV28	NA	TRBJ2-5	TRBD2	TGTGCCAGCAGTGACCCTAGCGGGGGAACGTACCAAGAGACCCAGTACTTC	CASSDPSGGTYQETQYF
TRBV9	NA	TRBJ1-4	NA	TGTGCCAGCAGCGTAGCAGGGGCAGTTAGTGAAAAACTGTTTTTT	CASSVAGAVSEKLFF
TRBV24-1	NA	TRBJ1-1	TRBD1	TGTGCCACCAGGACGACAGGGGGGGACACTGAAGCTTTCTTT	CATRTTGGDTEAFF
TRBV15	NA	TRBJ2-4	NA	TGTGCCACCAGCAGAGTAAGGAACCTAGCCAAAAACATTCAGTACTTC	CATSRVRNLAKNIQYF
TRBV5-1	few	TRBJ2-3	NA	TGCGCCAGCAGCGGGCCGGGCCCGGGAGATACGCAGTATTTT	CASSGPGPGDTQYF
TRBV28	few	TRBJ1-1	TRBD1	TGTGCCAGCAGCCCTTCAGGGGGAACTGAAGCTTTCTTT	CASSPSGGTEAFF
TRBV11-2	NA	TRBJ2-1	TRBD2	TGTGCCAGCAGCTTAGGGGGACTAGAAACAAATGAGCAGTTCTTC	CASSLGGLETNEQFF
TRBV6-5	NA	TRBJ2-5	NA	TGTGCCAGCAGTTACTCGATGTTTGACAGCCAAGAGACCCAGTACTTC	CASSYSMFDSQETQYF
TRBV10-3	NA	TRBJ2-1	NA	TGTGCCATCAGTGAAGGGAGCGGCTCCTACAATGAGCAGTTCTTC	CAISEGSGSYNEQFF
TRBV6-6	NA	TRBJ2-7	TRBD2	TGTGCCAGCGGGCGGGGGGGAAACTACGAGCAGTACTTC	CASGRGGNYEQYF
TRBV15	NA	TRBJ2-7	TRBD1	TGTGCCACCAGCAGAGGGGAGACAGGGCACGAGCAGTACTTC	CATSRGETGHEQYF
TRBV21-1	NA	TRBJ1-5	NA	TGTGCCAGCAGCCCGCAAGACGAGACAGGCATGATTTGGGCCAATCAGCCCCAGCATTTT	CASSPQDETGMIWANQPQHF
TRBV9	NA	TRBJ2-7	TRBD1	TGTGCCAGCAGCGTCGTAGGGACAGACCCCTGGATAGGAGAGCAGTACTTC	CASSVVGTDPWIGEQYF